The next 2 T cell receptor beta chains were all read from a single sample in a study of cytomegalovirus exposure and HLA in healthy donors. The PCR ran on 60 Vbeta and 13 Jbeta primers. The assay was immunoSEQ multiplex PCR, and TCRdb's table has in-frame clones only and misses some. Recorded for this sample: under 200,000 clones. Sequencing was done on a sample of PBMCs. The receptor source for this set is a man younger than 40 in good health and CMV-seronegative.

The V gene is TRBV7-2, the J gene TRBJ2-7, with TRBD2 matching 13 bases. After removal of 4 bases from V and 4 bases from J, the junction contained 4 bases not matched to a gene. CDR3 size: 15 residues. The germline V gene has CDR1 SGHTA and CDR2 FQGNSA. The CDR3 is CASSSWTSGSYEQYF. As DNA, the CDR3 is TGTGCCAGCAGCTCATGGACTAGCGGGAGTTACGAGCAGTACTTC.

This chain connects TRBV15 to TRBJ1-2; 7 positions agree with TRBD1. Germline CDR1 is LNHNV and CDR2 is YYDKDF (reference sequence). V trimming: 0 bases; J trimming: 5 bases; junction bases outside the gene matches: 12. This CDR3 is 17 amino acids long. The DNA of the CDR3 is TGTGCCACCAGCAGAGATCCGCAGGGGGTATCAGGTTATGGCTACACCTTC. It specifies CATSRDPQGVSGYGYTF.